This TCR beta chain was sequenced during a study of T-cell memory formation after mild COVID-19. A single record per CDR3 protein comes from TCRdb applying MiXCR to the 5' RACE reads. The repertoire consists of about 350,000 distinct CDR3 sequences, with roughly 13% occurring once and the leading ten covering 20% to 25%. This clonotype came up a few times. This CDR3 is 15 amino acids long. V shed 1 base and J shed 1 base, with 10 bases lying between them. The germline V gene encodes CDR1 SGHTA and CDR2 FQGNSA. The rearrangement links TRBV7-2 to TRBJ2-5, with D perhaps matching TRBD1 (6 bases). This TCR was recovered from a young man who had mild COVID-19 (a few samples of this study predate the infection). Cell type and time point are not known. The sample comprised PBMCs or a T cell subset sorted from them (not recorded which). CDR3 residues: CASSLGNRVQETQYF. The DNA for the CDR3 is TGTGCCAGCAGCTTAGGGAACAGGGTCCAAGAGACCCAGTACTTC. Full variable domain (missing parts from reference TRBV7-2 and TRBJ2-5): GAGVSQSPSNKVTEKGKDVELRCDPISGHTALYWYRQSLGQGLEFLIYFQGNSAPDKSGLPSDRFSAERTGGSVSTLTIQRTQQEDSAVYLCASSLGNRVQETQYFGPGTRLLVL.